These 4 T cell receptor beta chains came from one sample sequenced in a study of blood T cell repertoires in COVID-19. Only in-frame clones appear in the TCRdb table, and some are missing; sequencing was by immunoSEQ multiplex PCR. This sample has approximately 97,000 clones, with approximately 86% found just once. What was sequenced was peripheral blood. These receptor sequences come from an elderly woman with acute or convalescent COVID-19.

This clone was picked up a small number of times. This chain connects TRBV10-1 to TRBJ1-5; D not certain. Germline assignment: CDR1 WNHNN and CDR2 SYGVQD (reference sequence). This CDR3 is 15 amino acids long. Trimming stripped 3 bases from V and 4 bases from J, with 13 bases between. This CDR3 reads CASSETGPGNQPQHF. CDR3 nucleotides: TGCGCCAGCAGTGAAACCGGGCCGGGGAATCAGCCCCAGCATTTT.

The rearrangement joins TRBV10-3 to TRBJ2-3; 14 positions match TRBD2. The CDR3 is 18 amino acids. V lost 6 bases to trimming and J lost 3 bases; unmatched junction nucleotides: 11. CDR1 is ENHRY and CDR2 is SYGVKD in the germline V gene. This CDR3 reads CAIRKTSGGAEGTDTQYF. CDR3 DNA sequence: TGTGCCATCAGAAAGACTAGCGGGGGGGCCGAAGGGACAGATACGCAGTATTTT.

V usage is TRBV2 and J usage is TRBJ2-5, with D maybe TRBD1 (7 bases). Trimming took 10 bases from V and 2 from J, leaving 14 bases between them. Germline CDR1 reads SNHLY; CDR2 reads FYNNEI. The CDR3 totals 13 residues. This CDR3 reads CATQSGGQETQYF. As DNA, the CDR3 is TGTGCCACCCAATCAGGGGGGCAAGAGACCCAGTACTTC. The whole variable domain, filled in from reference TRBV2 and TRBJ2-5, reads EPEVTQTPSHQVTQMGQEVILRCVPISNHLYFYWYRQILGQKVEFLVSFYNNEISEKSEIFDDQFSVERPDGSNFTLKIRSTKLEDSAMYFCATQSGGQETQYFGPGTRLLVL.

The rearrangement joins TRBV6-5 to TRBJ1-4; D gene uncertain. The CDR3 spans 13 residues. Germline V CDR1 and CDR2: MNHEY, SVGAGI. The germline V and J ends were trimmed by 5 bases and 6 bases, with 10 bases remaining between them. CDR3 nucleotides: TGTGCCAGCAGTCGGACTTTGGATGAAAAACTGTTTTTT. Translating gives CASSRTLDEKLFF.